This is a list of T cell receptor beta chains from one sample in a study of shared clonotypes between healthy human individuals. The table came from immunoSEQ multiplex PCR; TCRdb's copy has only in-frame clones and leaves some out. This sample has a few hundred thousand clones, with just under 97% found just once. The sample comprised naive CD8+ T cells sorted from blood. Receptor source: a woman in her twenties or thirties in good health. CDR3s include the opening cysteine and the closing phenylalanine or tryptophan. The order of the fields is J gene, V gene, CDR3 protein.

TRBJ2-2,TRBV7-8,CASSPGSGNTGELFF
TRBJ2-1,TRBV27,CASSWDSRGGEQFF
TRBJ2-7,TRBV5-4,CASSLDSREQYF
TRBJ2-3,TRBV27,CASSLSLAGDPLTDTQYF
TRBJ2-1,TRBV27,CASSLLAETYNEQFF
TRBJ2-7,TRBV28,CASSLFTGTYEQYF
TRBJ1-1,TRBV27,CASSLRARAPEAFF
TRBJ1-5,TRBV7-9,CASSTTEGQPQHF
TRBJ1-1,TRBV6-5,CASRRGMNTEAFF
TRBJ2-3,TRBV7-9,CATAPGGTDTQYF